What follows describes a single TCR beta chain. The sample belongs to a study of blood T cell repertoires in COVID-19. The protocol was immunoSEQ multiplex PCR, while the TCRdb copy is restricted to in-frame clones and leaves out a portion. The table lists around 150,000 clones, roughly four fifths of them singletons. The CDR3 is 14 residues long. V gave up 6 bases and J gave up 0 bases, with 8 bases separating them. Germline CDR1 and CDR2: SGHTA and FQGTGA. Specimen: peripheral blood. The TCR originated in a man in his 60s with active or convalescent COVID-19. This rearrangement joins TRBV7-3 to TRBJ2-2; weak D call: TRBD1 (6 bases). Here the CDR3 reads CASRWTANTGELFF. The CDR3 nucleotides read TGTGCCAGCAGGTGGACAGCGAACACCGGGGAGCTGTTTTTT.